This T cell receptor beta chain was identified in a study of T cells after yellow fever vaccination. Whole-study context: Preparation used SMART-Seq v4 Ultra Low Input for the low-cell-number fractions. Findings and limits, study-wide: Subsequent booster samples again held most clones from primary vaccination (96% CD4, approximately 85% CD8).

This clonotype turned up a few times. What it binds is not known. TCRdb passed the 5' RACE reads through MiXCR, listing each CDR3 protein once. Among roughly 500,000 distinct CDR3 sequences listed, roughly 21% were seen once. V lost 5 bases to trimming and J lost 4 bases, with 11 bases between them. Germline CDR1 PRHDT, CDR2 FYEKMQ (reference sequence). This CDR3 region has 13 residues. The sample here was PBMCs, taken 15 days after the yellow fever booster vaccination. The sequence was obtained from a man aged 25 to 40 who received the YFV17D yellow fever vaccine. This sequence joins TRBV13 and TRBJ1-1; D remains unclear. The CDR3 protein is CASSQESGTEAFF. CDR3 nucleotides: TGTGCCAGCAGCCAAGAAAGCGGCACTGAAGCTTTCTTT. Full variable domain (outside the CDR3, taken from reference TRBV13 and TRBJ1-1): AAGVIQSPRHLIKEKRETATLKCYPIPRHDTVYWYQQGPGQDPQFLISFYEKMQSDKGSIPDRFSAQQFSDYHSELNMSSLELGDSALYFCASSQESGTEAFFGQGTRLTVV.